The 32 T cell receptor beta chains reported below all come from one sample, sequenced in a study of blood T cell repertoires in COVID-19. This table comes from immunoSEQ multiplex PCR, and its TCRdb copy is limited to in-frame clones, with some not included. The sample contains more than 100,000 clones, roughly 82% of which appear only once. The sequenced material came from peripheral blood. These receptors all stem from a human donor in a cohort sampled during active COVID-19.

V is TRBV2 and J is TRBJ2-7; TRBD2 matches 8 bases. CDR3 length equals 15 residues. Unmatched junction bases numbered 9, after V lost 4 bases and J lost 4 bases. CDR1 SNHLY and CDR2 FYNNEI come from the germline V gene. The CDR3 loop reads CASSVSAGGGYEQYF. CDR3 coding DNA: TGTGCCAGCAGTGTGTCGGCGGGGGGAGGTTACGAGCAGTACTTC.

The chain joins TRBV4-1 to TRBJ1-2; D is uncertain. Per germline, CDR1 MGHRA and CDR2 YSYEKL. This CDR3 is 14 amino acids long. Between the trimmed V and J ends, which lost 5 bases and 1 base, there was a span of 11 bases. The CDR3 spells CASSYRGVNYGYTF. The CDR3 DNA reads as TGCGCCAGCAGCTACCGCGGGGTTAACTATGGCTACACCTTC.

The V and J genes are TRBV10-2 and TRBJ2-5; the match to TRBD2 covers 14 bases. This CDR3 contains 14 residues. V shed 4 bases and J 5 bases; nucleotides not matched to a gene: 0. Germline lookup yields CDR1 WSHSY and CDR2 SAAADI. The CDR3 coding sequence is TGCGCCAGCAGTGGGACTAGCGGGGGGGAGACCCAGTACTTC. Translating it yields CASSGTSGGETQYF.

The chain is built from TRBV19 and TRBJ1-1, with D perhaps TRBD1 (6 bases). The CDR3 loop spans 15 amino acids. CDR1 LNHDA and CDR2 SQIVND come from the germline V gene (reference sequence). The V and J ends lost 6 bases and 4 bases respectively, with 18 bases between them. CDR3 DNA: TGTGCCAGTAGCCTATCCGGGGGGGGCCGCACTGAAGCTTTCTTT. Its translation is CASSLSGGGRTEAFF.

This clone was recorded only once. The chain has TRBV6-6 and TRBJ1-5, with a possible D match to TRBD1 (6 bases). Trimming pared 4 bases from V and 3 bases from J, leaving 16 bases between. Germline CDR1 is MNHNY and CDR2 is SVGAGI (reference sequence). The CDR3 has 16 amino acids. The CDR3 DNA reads TGTGCCAGCAGTTTCACCGGGACACCCGACAATCAGCCCCAGCATTTT. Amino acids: CASSFTGTPDNQPQHF.

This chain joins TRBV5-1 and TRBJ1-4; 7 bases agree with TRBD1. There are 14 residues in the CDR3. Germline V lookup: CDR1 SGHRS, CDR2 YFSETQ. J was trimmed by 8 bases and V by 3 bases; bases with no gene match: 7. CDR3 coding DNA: TGCGCCAGCAGCTCGGGACAGTCTTGGGAAAAACTGTTTTTT. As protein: CASSSGQSWEKLFF.

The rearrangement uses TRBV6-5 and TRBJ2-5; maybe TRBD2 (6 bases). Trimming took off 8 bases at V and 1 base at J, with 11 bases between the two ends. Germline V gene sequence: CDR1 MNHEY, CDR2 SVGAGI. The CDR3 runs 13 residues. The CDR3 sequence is CASLGGAQETQYF. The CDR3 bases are TGTGCCAGCCTAGGCGGGGCCCAAGAGACCCAGTACTTC.

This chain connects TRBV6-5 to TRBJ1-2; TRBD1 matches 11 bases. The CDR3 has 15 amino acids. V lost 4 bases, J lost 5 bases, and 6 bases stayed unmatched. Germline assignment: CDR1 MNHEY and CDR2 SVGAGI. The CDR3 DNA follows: TGTGCCAGCAGTTCAGGACAGGGGGCGAGTTATGGCTACACCTTC. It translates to CASSSGQGASYGYTF.

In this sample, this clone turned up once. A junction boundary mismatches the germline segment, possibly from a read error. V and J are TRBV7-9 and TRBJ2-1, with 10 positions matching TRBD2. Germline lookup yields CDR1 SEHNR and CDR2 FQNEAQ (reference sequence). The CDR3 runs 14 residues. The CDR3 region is CASSIAGGMDEQFF. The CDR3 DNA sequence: TGTGCCAGCAGCATAGCGGGGGGAATGGATGAGCAGTTCTTC.

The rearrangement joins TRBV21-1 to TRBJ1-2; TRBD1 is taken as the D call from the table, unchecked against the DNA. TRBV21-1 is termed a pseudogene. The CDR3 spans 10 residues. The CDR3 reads CANTRDGYTF. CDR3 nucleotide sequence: TGTGCCAATACCAGGGATGGCTACACCTTC.

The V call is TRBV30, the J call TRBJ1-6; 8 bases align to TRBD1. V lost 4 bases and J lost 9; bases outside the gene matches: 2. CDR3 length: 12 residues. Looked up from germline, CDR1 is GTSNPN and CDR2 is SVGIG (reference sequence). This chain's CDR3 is CAWTQGGSPLHF. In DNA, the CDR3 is TGTGCCTGGACACAGGGGGGTTCACCCCTCCACTTT.

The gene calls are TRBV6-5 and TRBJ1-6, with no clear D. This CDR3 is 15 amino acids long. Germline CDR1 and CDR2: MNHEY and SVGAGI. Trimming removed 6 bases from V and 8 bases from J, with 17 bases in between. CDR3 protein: CASSLRSFRDSPLHF. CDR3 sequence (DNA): TGTGCCAGCAGCCTTCGGTCCTTTCGGGATTCACCCCTCCACTTT.

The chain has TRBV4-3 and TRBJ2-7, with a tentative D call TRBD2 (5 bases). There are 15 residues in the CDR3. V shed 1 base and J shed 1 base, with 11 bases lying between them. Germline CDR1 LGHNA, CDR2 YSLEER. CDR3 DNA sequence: TGCGCCAGCAGCCAAGGGGTCGGGGAATCCTACGAGCAGTACTTC. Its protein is CASSQGVGESYEQYF.

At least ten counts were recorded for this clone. CDR3 coding DNA: TGTGCCAGCGGTGGTCAGGGGGCCGGGGAGCTGTTTTTT. It specifies CASGGQGAGELFF. V is TRBV27 and J is TRBJ2-2; 7 nucleotides line up with TRBD1. The CDR3 loop spans 13 amino acids. J lost 6 bases, V lost 8 bases, and 6 bases had no gene match. Germline CDR1 and CDR2: MNHEY and SMNVEV (reference sequence).

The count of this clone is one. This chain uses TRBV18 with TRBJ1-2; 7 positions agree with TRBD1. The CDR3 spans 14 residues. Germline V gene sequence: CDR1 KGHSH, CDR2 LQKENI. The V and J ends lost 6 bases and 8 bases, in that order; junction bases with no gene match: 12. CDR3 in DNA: TGTGCCAGCTCGGACCGACAGGGAGAAGGAGGCTACACCTTC. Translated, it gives CASSDRQGEGGYTF.

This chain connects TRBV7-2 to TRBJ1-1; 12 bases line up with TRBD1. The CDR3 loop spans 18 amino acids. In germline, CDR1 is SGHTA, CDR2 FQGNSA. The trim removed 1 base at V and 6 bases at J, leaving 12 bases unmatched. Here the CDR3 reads CASSLVSGTGGRTAEAFF. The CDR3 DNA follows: TGTGCCAGCAGCTTAGTCTCCGGGACAGGGGGCCGAACGGCTGAAGCTTTCTTT.

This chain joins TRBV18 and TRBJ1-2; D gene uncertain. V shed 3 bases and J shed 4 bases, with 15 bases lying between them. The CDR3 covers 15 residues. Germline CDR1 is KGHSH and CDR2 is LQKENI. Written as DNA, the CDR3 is TGTGCCAGCTCACCCGAACGGGGTTTAGGCTATGGCTACACCTTC. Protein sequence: CASSPERGLGYGYTF.

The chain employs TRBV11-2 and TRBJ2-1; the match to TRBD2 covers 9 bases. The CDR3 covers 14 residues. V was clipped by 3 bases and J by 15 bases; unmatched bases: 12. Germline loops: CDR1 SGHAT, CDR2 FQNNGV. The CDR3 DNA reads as TGTGCCAGCAGCTTGGAGGTAGCGGGGGCCGGCCCGTTCTTC. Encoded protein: CASSLEVAGAGPFF.

Here the CDR3 DNA reads TGTGCCAGCACCCGACAGGGCTTTGGAGCTTTCTTT. The encoded protein is CASTRQGFGAFF. This rearrangement joins TRBV6-6 to TRBJ1-1, with 7 bases matching TRBD1. V dropped 7 bases and J dropped 10; count of bases not matched to a gene: 9. CDR3 size: 12 residues. Germline CDR1 reads MNHNY; CDR2 reads SVGAGI (reference sequence).

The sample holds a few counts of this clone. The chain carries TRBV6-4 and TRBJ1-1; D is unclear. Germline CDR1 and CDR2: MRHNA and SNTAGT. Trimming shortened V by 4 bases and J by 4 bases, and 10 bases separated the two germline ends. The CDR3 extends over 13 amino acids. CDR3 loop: CASSATTGTEAFF. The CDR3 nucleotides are TGTGCCAGCAGTGCGACGACGGGCACTGAAGCTTTCTTT.

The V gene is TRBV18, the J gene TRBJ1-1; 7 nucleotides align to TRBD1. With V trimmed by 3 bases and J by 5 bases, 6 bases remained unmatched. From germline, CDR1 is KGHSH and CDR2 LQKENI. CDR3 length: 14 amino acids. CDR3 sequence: CASSPTSGGTEAFF. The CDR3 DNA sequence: TGTGCCAGCTCACCCACGTCAGGGGGTACTGAAGCTTTCTTT.

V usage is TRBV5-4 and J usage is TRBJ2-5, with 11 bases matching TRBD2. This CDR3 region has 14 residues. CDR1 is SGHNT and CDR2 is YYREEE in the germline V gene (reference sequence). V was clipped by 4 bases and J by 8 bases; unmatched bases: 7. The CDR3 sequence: CASSHTSGGPTQYF. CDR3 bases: TGTGCCAGCAGCCACACTAGCGGGGGACCTACCCAGTACTTC.

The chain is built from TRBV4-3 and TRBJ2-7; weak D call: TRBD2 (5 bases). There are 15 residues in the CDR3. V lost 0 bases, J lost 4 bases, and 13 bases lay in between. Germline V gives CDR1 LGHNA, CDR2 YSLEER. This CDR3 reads CASSQDHGGRYEQYF. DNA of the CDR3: TGCGCCAGCAGCCAAGACCATGGCGGGCGGTACGAGCAGTACTTC.

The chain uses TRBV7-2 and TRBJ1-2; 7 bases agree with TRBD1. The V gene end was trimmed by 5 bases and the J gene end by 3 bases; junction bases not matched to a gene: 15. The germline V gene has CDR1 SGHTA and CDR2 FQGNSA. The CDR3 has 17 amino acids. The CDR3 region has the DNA TGTGCCAGCAGCCAAAAGACAGGGTTGGCTTCGGACTATGGCTACACCTTC. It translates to CASSQKTGLASDYGYTF.

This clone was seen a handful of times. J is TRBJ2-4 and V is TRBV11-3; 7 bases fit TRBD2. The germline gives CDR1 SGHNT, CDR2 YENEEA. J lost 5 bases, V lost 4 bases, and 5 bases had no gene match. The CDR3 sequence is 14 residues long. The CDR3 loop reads CASSSQGGENIQYF. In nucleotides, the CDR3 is TGTGCCAGCAGCTCCCAGGGAGGGGAAAACATTCAGTACTTC. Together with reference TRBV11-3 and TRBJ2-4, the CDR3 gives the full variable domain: EAGVVQSPRYKIIEKKQPVAFWCNPISGHNTLYWYLQNLGQGPELLIRYENEEAVDDSQLPKDRFSAERLKGVDSTLKIQPAELGDSAVYLCASSSQGGENIQYFGAGTRLSVL.

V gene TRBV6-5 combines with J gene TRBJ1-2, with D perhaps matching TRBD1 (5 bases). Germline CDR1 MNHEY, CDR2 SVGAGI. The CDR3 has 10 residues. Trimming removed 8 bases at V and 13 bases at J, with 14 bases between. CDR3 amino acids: CASALGDCTF. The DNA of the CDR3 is TGTGCCAGCGCTTTGGGGGACTGCACCTTC.

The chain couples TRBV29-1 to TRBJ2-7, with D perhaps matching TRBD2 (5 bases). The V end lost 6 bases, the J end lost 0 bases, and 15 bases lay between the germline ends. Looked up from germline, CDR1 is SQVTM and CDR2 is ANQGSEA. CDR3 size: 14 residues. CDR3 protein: CSVSNPAGSYEQYF. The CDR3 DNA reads TGCAGCGTGTCAAACCCCGCGGGCTCCTACGAGCAGTACTTC.

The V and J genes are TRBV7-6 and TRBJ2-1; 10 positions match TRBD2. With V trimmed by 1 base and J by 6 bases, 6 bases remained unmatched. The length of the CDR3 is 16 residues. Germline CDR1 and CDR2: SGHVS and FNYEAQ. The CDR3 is CASSLGPAGGINEQFF. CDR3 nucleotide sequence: TGTGCCAGCAGCTTAGGACCAGCGGGGGGGATCAATGAGCAGTTCTTC. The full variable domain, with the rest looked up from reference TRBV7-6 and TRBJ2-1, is GAGVSQSPRYKVTKRGQDVALRCDPISGHVSLYWYRQALGQGPEFLTYFNYEAQQDKSGLPNDRFSAERPEGSISTLTIQRTEQRDSAMYRCASSLGPAGGINEQFFGPGTRLTVL.

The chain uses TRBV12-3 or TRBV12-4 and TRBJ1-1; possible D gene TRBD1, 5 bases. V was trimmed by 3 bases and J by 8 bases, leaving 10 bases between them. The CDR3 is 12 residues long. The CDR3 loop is CASSLGWTEAFF. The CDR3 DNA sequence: TGTGCCAGCAGTTTGGGATGGACAGAAGCTTTCTTT.

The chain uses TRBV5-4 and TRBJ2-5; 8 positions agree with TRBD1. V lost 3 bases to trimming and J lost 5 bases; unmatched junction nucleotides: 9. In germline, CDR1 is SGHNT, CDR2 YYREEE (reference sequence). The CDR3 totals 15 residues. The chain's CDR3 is CASSSTGAARETQYF. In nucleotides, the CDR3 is TGTGCCAGCAGCTCGACAGGGGCTGCCCGGGAGACCCAGTACTTC.

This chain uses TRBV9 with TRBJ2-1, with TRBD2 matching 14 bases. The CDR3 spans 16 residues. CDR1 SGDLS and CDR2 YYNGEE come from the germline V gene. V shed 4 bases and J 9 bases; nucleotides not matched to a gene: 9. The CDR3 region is CASSSRGTSGGTEQFF. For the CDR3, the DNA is TGTGCCAGCAGCTCCCGAGGGACTAGCGGGGGTACTGAGCAGTTCTTC.

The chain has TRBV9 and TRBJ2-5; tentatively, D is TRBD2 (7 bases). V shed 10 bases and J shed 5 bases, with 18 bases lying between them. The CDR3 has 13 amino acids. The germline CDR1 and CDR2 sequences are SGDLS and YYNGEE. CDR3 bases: TGTGCCGGGGGGGCAGTGCTGCCCGAGACCCAGTACTTC. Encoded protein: CAGGAVLPETQYF.